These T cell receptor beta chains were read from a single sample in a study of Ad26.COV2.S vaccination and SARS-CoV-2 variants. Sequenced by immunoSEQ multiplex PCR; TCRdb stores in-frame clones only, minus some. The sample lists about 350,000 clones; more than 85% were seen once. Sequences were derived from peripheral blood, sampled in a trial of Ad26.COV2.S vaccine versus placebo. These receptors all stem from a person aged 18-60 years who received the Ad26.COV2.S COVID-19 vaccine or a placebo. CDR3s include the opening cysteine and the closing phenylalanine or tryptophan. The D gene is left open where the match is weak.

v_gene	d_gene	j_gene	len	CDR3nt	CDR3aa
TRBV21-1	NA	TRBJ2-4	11	TGTGCCAGCTCCCCAAAGAACAGGGACCCCTTC	CASSPKNRDPF
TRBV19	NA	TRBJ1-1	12	TGTGCCAGTAGTACCCGGACAGAGGAAGCTTTCTTT	CASSTRTEEAFF
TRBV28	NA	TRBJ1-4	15	TGTGCCAGCAGTTTAGGGCAGGGAGGGAGTGAAAAACTGTTTTTT	CASSLGQGGSEKLFF
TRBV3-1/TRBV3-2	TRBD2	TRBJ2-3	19	TGTGCCAGCAGCCAAGATGGGTTGAGGGCTAGCGGGGGCACAGATACGCAGTATTTT	CASSQDGLRASGGTDTQYF
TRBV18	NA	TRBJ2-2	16	TGTGCCAGCTCACCATTGCAGAGCACGAACACCGGGGAGCTGTTTTTT	CASSPLQSTNTGELFF
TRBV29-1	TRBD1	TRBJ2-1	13	TGCAGCGTCGGGACAGGGTTATTGAATGAGCAGTTCTTC	CSVGTGLLNEQFF
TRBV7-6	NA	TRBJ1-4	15	TGTGCCAGCAGCTTATCGGTCAGCCTAAATGAAAAACTGTTTTTT	CASSLSVSLNEKLFF
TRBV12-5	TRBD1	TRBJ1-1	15	TGTGCTAGTGGGGCGGACAGGGAAGGCAACACTGAAGCTTTCTTT	CASGADREGNTEAFF
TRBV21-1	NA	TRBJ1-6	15	TGTGCCAGTCGGGGGTCTTACTCCTATAATTCACCCCTCCACTTT	CASRGSYSYNSPLHF
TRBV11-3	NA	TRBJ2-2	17	TGTGCCAGCAGCTTAGATTCCGGGGGACTGAAAACCGGGGAGCTGTTTTTT	CASSLDSGGLKTGELFF
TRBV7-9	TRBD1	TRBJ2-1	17	TGTGCCAGCAGCCCCCGACCAACAGGGGTGTCCTTTGAGGAGCAGTTCTTC	CASSPRPTGVSFEEQFF
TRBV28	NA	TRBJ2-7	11	TGTGCCAGCAGTTTCGGGACCGGGCAGTACTTC	CASSFGTGQYF
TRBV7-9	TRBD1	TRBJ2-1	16	TGTGCCAGCAGCTTAGCGCTAGGGACAGGTTACAATGAGCAGTTCTTC	CASSLALGTGYNEQFF
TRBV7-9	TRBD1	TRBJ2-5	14	TGTGCCAGCAGATCGGACAGGGCGGCAGAGACCCAGTACTTC	CASRSDRAAETQYF
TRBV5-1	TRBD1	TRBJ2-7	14	TGCGCCAGCAGCTTGGAAGGGGGCTGGAGCGAGCAGTACTTC	CASSLEGGWSEQYF